Listed below are T cell receptor beta chains from one sample, sequenced in a study of blood T cell repertoires in COVID-19. Profiled with immunoSEQ multiplex PCR; TCRdb holds only in-frame clones, not every one. The profile shows around 170,000 clones, around 90% of them singletons. The material sequenced was peripheral blood. These receptors originate from a man aged 60 to 69 with acute or convalescent COVID-19. Both conserved end residues are trimmed from each CDR3.

V gene | CDR3 protein
TRBV5-1 | ASRTGQSTDTQY
TRBV6-5 | ASRDRGLNIQY
TRBV7-2 | ASSSRTGNRLYGYT
TRBV7-2 | ASSLQGAGNTIY
TRBV10-3 | AISPGTGGNEQF
TRBV19 | ASTPPGGFGNQPQH
TRBV7-8 | ASSLVGTGGSNYGYT
TRBV3-1/TRBV3-2 | ASSTDRGGSPLH
TRBV7-3 | ASSLDRGRYNEQF
TRBV9 | ASSVSSGGFYGYT
TRBV11-2 | ASSLRGTEAF
TRBV27 | ASTRLAANTGELF
TRBV7-2 | ASSLGGGARYGYT
TRBV5-8 | ASTRGGGSGNTIY
TRBV5-1 | ASISIAGAGEQF
TRBV30 | AWSADWDEQF
TRBV6-1 | ASSEAARDQPQH
TRBV7-2 | ASSLNFREKETQY
TRBV27 | ASSYSTTGSYGYT
TRBV5-4 | ASSLGWAGGRGSPLH
TRBV21-1 | ASSKQNVPRRTQGWMAEAF
TRBV19 | ASKIPQGGYGYT
TRBV19 | ASSTVRGQGRDTQY
TRBV30 | AWSSDSNTEAF
TRBV7-9 | ASSGVTGGDLKKLF
TRBV7-9 | ASSSPWAGGAGELF
TRBV19 | ASSQARDQPQH
TRBV28 | ASSPDRGLSNEKLF
TRBV7-9 | ASSLRGTGNTIY
TRBV7-9 | ASSSTNPGANVLT
TRBV5-5 | ASSYSSGGRSGYT
TRBV4-1 | ASSHIRQTNTEAF
TRBV27 | ASSLQGFHEQY
TRBV18 | ASSPYAEGNTEAF
TRBV4-2 | ASSQIGLANEQF
TRBV5-1 | ASSLVLAGGRDEQF
TRBV6-5 | ASRMGQKGTEAF
TRBV19 | ASGGGPGTEAF
TRBV5-6 | ASSLWTPRGGYT
TRBV18 | ASSPKSGGTPQPQH
TRBV29-1 | SVEQGMDTEAF
TRBV6-5 | ASSLAQNTEAF
TRBV30 | AWSAGQGDSPLH
TRBV5-1 | ASSRTGPGELF
TRBV14 | ASSQELAGTGELF
TRBV7-8 | ASSRSGTGGLQPQH
TRBV7-8 | ASSLVSSSASSQETQY
TRBV6-2/TRBV6-3 | ASSSTYNEQF
TRBV25-1 | ASSEYGRTGETQY
TRBV6-5 | ASRGQGWTEAF
TRBV3-1/TRBV3-2 | ASSQDLQGPSNTGELF
TRBV29-1 | SVPGQGFFTDTQY
TRBV6-5 | ASGNRGMDSPLH
TRBV7-3 | ASSLDSGGYNEQF
TRBV9 | ASSVDGQNTGELF